These T cell receptor beta chains were read from a single sample in a study of T cells in Graves' hyperthyroidism and ophthalmopathy. MiXCR, applied by TCRdb to the multiplex PCR reads, yields one record per CDR3 protein. The sample records roughly 240,000 distinct CDR3 sequences, about 17% being singletons. Sequencing was carried out using blood. The source is a woman aged 18-29 years with Graves' ophthalmopathy. Both conserved end residues are part of each CDR3. A D gene is named only where the DNA matches it firmly.

d_call | j_call | v_call | cdr3_aa
NA | TRBJ1-3 | TRBV6-1 | CASLDAGNTIYF
NA | TRBJ1-2 | TRBV7-2 | CASSPGGGRNYGYTF
TRBD2 | TRBJ2-1 | TRBV6-2/TRBV6-3 | CASSPTSLRGYNEQFF
NA | TRBJ1-2 | TRBV20-1 | CSAPVKGQNYGYTF
TRBD2 | TRBJ2-2 | TRBV2 | CASRQLAGPTNTGELFF
TRBD2 | TRBJ2-3 | TRBV11-2 | CASSFTAGGTDTQYF
NA | TRBJ2-7 | TRBV28 | CASNSRGPTYEQYF
NA | TRBJ1-6 | TRBV3-1 | CASSQSSGTLHF
NA | TRBJ2-7 | TRBV19 | CASSSWGEQYF
TRBD1 | TRBJ2-1 | TRBV7-3 | CASSQGVGNNEQFF
NA | TRBJ1-5 | TRBV6-1 | CASSAVNLSNQPQHF
NA | TRBJ2-7 | TRBV9 | CASSVDPQGRYEQYF
TRBD1 | TRBJ2-7 | TRBV6-5 | CASSSTGDSEEQYF
TRBD1 | TRBJ1-2 | TRBV6-5 | CASSYSTGAPDGYTF
TRBD1 | TRBJ2-7 | TRBV7-9 | CASSPWDRGNEQYF
NA | TRBJ2-5 | TRBV29-1 | CSVAQHMETQYF
NA | TRBJ2-6 | TRBV6-5 | CASSYSGPPANVLTF
NA | TRBJ1-1 | TRBV4-1 | CASSQPALKGRNTEAFF
NA | TRBJ2-7 | TRBV2 | CASTGANEQYF
TRBD2 | TRBJ2-7 | TRBV20-1 | CSARDPSGRASEQYF
TRBD2 | TRBJ2-7 | TRBV28 | CASSLRLAGGPEQYF
NA | TRBJ1-4 | TRBV5-1 | CASSLSDVDEKLFF
NA | TRBJ2-2 | TRBV18 | CASSPYVGGLSGELFF
TRBD1 | TRBJ2-7 | TRBV30 | CAWSEGQGYEQYF
TRBD1 | TRBJ1-6 | TRBV10-3 | CAIITQGKLCSPLHF
TRBD2 | TRBJ2-3 | TRBV29-1 | CSVEDPPGTNTDTQYF
NA | TRBJ2-3 | TRBV7-9 | CATPTESLGTQYF
TRBD2 | TRBJ2-7 | TRBV27 | CASSSGLAGGRVEQYF